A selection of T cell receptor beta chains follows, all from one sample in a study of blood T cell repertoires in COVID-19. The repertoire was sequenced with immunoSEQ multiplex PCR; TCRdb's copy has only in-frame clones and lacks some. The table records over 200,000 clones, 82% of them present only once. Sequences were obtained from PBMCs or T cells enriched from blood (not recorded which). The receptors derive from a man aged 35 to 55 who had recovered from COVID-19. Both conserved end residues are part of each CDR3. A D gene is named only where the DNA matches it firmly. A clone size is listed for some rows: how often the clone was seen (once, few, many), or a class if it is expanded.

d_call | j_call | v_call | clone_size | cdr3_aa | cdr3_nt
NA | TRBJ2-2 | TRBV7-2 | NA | CASSFRGGDTGELFF | TGTGCCAGCAGCTTTAGAGGCGGAGACACCGGGGAGCTGTTTTTT
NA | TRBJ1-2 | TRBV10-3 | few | CAIRGGWTYGYTF | TGTGCCATCCGGGGGGGTTGGACGTATGGCTACACCTTC
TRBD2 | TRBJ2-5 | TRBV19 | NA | CASSIQLAKETQYF | TGTGCCAGTAGTATCCAACTAGCGAAAGAGACCCAGTACTTC
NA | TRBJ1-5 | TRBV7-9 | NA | CASSVTGNQPQHF | TGTGCCAGCAGCGTCACAGGGAATCAGCCCCAGCATTTT
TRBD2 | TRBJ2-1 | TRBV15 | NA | CATSRDPGGTYNEQFF | TGTGCCACCAGCAGAGATCCGGGGGGAACGTACAATGAGCAGTTCTTC
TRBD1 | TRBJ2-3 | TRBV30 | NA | CAWSVGTGVRTDTQYF | TGTGCCTGGAGTGTAGGGACAGGGGTTAGGACAGATACGCAGTATTTT
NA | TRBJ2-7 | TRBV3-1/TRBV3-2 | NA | CASSLQWEQYF | TGTGCCAGCAGTTTACAATGGGAGCAGTACTTC
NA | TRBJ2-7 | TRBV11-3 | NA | CASSSDGGGEQYF | TGTGCCAGCAGTTCAGACGGGGGAGGCGAGCAGTACTTC
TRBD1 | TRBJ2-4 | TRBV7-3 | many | CASSFNRQGNIQYF | TGTGCCAGCAGTTTTAACCGACAGGGAAACATTCAGTACTTC
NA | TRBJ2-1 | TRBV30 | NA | CAGRDKHNEQFF | TGTGCCGGCCGGGACAAACACAATGAGCAGTTCTTC
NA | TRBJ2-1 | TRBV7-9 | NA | CASSQGSYNEQFF | TGTGCCAGCAGTCAGGGCTCCTACAATGAGCAGTTCTTC
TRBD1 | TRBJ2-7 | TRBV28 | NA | CASSPRTGTGSYEQYF | TGTGCCAGCAGTCCCCGGACCGGGACAGGCTCCTACGAGCAGTACTTC
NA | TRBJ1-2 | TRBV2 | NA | CASTRYRANYGYTF | TGTGCCTCAACAAGATACAGGGCCAACTATGGCTACACCTTC
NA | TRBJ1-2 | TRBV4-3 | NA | CASSQEGFGSGYTF | TGCGCCAGCAGCCAAGAAGGCTTTGGGAGTGGCTACACCTTC
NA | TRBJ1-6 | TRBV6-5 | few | CASRQRGNSPLHF | TGTGCCAGCAGGCAAAGGGGAAATTCACCCCTCCACTTT
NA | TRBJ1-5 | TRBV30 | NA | CAWDGGSNQPQHF | TGTGCCTGGGACGGAGGGAGCAATCAGCCCCAGCATTTT
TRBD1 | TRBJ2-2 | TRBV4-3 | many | CASSQEYRQGGTGELFF | TGCGCCAGCAGCCAAGAGTATCGACAGGGGGGCACCGGGGAGCTGTTTTTT
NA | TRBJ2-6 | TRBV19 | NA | CASSPGYGANVLTF | TGTGCCAGTAGTCCCGGTTACGGGGCCAACGTCCTGACTTTC
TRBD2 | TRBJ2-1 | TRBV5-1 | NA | CASSLSGRYNEQFF | TGCGCCAGCAGCTTAAGCGGGAGGTACAATGAGCAGTTCTTC
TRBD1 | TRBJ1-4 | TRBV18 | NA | CASSPGTGGPNEKLFF | TGTGCCAGCTCACCAGGGACAGGGGGTCCCAATGAAAAACTGTTTTTT
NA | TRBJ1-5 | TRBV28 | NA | CASSSLTGFNQPQHF | TGTGCCAGCAGTTCACTTACGGGGTTCAATCAGCCCCAGCATTTT
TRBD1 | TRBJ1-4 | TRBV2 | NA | CASSEGTGYEKLFF | TGTGCCAGCAGTGAGGGGACAGGGTATGAAAAACTGTTTTTT
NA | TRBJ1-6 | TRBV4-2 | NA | CASSQALGAMSPLHF | TGTGCCAGCAGCCAAGCTCTGGGGGCAATGTCACCCCTCCACTTT
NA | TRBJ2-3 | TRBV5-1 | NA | CASSITGLDTQYF | TGCGCCAGCAGCATCACAGGGCTGGATACGCAGTATTTT
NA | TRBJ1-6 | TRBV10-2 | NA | CASNEGGGYNSPLHF | TGCGCCAGCAACGAGGGGGGAGGGTATAATTCACCCCTCCACTTT
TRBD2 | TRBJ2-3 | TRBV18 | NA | CASSQAGEADTQYF | TGTGCCAGCTCACAGGCGGGAGAGGCAGATACGCAGTATTTT
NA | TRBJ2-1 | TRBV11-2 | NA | CASSSSRSEQGSYNEQFF | TGTGCCAGCAGCTCCTCGCGGTCTGAGCAGGGGTCCTACAATGAGCAGTTCTTC
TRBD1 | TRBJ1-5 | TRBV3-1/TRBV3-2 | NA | CASSPGTGRKHF | TGTGCCAGCAGCCCGGGGACAGGCCGAAAGCATTTT
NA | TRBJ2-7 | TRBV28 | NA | CASSSYSYEQYF | TGTGCCAGCAGTTCCTACTCCTACGAGCAGTACTTC
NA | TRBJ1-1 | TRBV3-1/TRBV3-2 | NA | CASSQGRGFATEAFF | TGTGCCAGCAGCCAAGGTCGAGGGTTTGCCACTGAAGCTTTCTTT
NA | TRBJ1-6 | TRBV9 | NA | CASSALPGSPLHF | TGTGCCAGCAGCGCCCTCCCAGGTTCACCCCTCCACTTT
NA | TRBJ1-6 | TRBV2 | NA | CASTGDKNSPLHF | TGTGCCAGCACGGGGGATAAAAATTCACCCCTCCACTTT
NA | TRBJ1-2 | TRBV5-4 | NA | CASSLVGTTNYGYTF | TGTGCCAGCAGCTTGGTGGGCACCACTAACTATGGCTACACCTTC